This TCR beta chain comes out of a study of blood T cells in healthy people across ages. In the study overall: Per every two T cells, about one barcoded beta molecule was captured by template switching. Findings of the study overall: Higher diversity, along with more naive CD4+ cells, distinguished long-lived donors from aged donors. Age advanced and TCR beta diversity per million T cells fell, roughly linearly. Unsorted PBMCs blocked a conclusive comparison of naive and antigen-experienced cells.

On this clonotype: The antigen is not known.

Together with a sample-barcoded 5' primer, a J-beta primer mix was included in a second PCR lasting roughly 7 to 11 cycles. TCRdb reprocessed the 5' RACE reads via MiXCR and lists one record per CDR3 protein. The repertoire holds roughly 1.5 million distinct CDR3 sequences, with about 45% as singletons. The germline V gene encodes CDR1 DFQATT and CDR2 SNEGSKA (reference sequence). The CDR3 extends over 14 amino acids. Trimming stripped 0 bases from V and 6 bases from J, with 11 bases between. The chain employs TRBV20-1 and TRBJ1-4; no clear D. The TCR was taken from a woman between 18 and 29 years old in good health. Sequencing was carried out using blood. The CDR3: CSARDRKGYEKLFF. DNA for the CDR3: TGCAGTGCTAGAGATCGGAAAGGCTATGAAAAACTGTTTTTT.